This entry concerns a single TCR beta chain. In the authors' workflow: The authors estimated nucleated cell counts from reference gene primer amplification. The protocol was immunoSEQ multiplex PCR, while the TCRdb copy is restricted to in-frame clones and leaves out a portion. The DNA gave D and trimming, while V, J and clone size come from that table. The data contain approximately 270,000 clones, around 89% of them singletons. The data originate from a study of blood T cell repertoires in COVID-19. Study context: PBMCs, B-cell-depleted T cells, or T cells provided the cDNA or gDNA that made up the material.

Those enrolled, adults aged about 18 to 89 years, came from about two dozen US areas. This sequence originates from a woman aged 30 to 39 with acute COVID-19. The specimen was PBMCs or T cells enriched from blood (not recorded which).

CDR3 DNA: TGTGCCACCACAGGTCTCCAGGGGAATCAGCCCCAGCATTTT. It codes for CATTGLQGNQPQHF. This chain uses TRBV19 with TRBJ1-5; weak D call: TRBD1 (6 bases). Germline CDR1 reads LNHDA; CDR2 reads SQIVND (reference sequence). Trimming left V 10 bases short and J 4 bases short, with 17 bases between. The CDR3 consists of 14 residues.